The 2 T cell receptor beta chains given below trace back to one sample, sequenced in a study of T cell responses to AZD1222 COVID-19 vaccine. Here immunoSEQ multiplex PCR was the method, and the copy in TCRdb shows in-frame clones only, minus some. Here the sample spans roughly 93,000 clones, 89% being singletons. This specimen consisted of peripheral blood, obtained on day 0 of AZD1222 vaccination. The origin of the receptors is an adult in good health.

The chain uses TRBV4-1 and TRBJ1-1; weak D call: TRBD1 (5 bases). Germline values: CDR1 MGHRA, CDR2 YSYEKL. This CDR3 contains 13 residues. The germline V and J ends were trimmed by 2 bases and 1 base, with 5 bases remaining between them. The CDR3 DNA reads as TGCGCCAGCAGCCAAACAGGGAACACTGAAGCTTTCTTT. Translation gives CASSQTGNTEAFF.

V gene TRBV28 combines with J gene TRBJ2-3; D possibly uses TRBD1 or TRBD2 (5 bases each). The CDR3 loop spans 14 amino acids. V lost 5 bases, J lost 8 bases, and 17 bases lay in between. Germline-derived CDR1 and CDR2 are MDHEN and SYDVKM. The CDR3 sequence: CASSTPGTGGTQYF. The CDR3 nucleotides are TGTGCCAGCAGTACCCCCGGGACCGGTGGTACGCAGTATTTT.